Below, 3 T cell receptor beta chains from the same sample are listed, as sequenced in a study of cytomegalovirus exposure and HLA in healthy donors. PCR used 60 Vbeta primers and 13 Jbeta primers. Using immunoSEQ multiplex PCR, the repertoire was profiled, and TCRdb retains in-frame clones only, with some absent. Here the sample spans nearly 200,000 clones, roughly 77% being singletons. Specimen: PBMCs. These receptors originate from a male donor in good health and CMV-seropositive.

V usage is TRBV4-1 and J usage is TRBJ2-7, with 8 bases identical to TRBD1. The CDR3 spans 13 residues. The J segment lost 2 bases and the V segment lost 6 bases, leaving 3 bases of the junction unmatched. The V gene's germline CDR1 is MGHRA and CDR2 YSYEKL. CDR3 nucleotides: TGCGCCAGCAGTCCCAGGGGGCCCTACGAGCAGTACTTC. This encodes CASSPRGPYEQYF.

The chain recombines TRBV30 with TRBJ1-2; TRBD1 aligns across 9 bases. This CDR3 has 13 amino acids. V lost 4 bases to trimming and J lost 4 bases; unmatched junction nucleotides: 4. Per the germline V gene, CDR1 is GTSNPN and CDR2 is SVGIG (reference sequence). The DNA for the CDR3 is TGTGCCTGGAAACAGGGGGCGATCTATGGCTACACCTTC. It yields the protein CAWKQGAIYGYTF.

J is TRBJ2-5 and V is TRBV19, with 7 bases that match TRBD1. CDR3 length equals 16 residues. Germline-derived CDR1 and CDR2 are LNHDA and SQIVND (reference sequence). V lost 5 bases and J lost 1; bases outside the gene matches: 10. CDR3: CASSPRQGFSQETQYF. Here the CDR3 DNA reads TGTGCCAGTAGTCCAAGACAGGGATTTTCCCAAGAGACCCAGTACTTC.